This TCR beta chain is from a study of blood T cells in healthy people across ages. Primed by a sample-barcoded 5' primer and a J-beta primer mix, a second PCR proceeded for about 6 to 12 cycles. TCRdb re-analysed the 5' RACE reads in MiXCR, keeping a single row per CDR3 protein. Altogether 700,000 or so distinct CDR3 sequences are present, 22% being singletons, with the ten largest covering around a fifth. This clonotype was observed many times. Its antigen remains unknown. Caucasian, healthy and from Russia, the donors were aged between about 6 and 90. Study-wide results and limits: Age showed a roughly linear inverse relationship with TCR beta diversity per million T cells. Diversity was higher, and naive CD4+ cells more numerous, in long-lived donors than in aged donors. Nothing was known about donor CMV status, and this possibly confounded expanded clonotype changes.

Sequencing was done on a sample of blood. The TCR was taken from a man in his 70s in good health.

The CDR3 protein is CSVGRTDTQYF. The CDR3 DNA sequence: TGCAGCGTTGGGCGCACAGATACGCAGTATTTT. The chain is built from TRBV29-1 and TRBJ2-3; D uncertain. V dropped 4 bases and J dropped 1 base, with 3 bases sitting between them. Germline lookup yields CDR1 SQVTM and CDR2 ANQGSEA. This CDR3 comprises 11 residues.